The 31 T cell receptor beta chains given below trace back to one sample, sequenced in a study of CD8+CD57+ T cells in acquired aplastic anemia. Using genomic DNA as the template, TCR beta VDJ and CDR3 profiling was carried out. TCRdb re-derived calls from the reads in MiXCR, one entry per CDR3 protein. The sample shows about 220,000 distinct CDR3 sequences, 34% of them seen only once. Sequencing was carried out using sorted CD4+, CD8+, or CD8+CD57+ T cells (not recorded which) from PBMCs. The receptor source for this set is a human donor in good health, serving as a control.

This clonotype showed up many times. The J gene is TRBJ1-3, the V gene TRBV15; the D is unclear. Trimming left V 4 bases short and J 0 bases short, with 7 bases between. Per the germline V gene, CDR1 is LNHNV and CDR2 is YYDKDF (reference sequence). CDR3 length equals 14 residues. CDR3 bases: TGTGCCACCAGCAATCCGAGCTCTGGAAACACCATATATTTT. Its protein is CATSNPSSGNTIYF.

This clonotype has at least ten counts. At one end the junction does not follow the germline gene, possibly because of a read error. The chain combines TRBV5-1 with TRBJ2-3, with D possibly called TRBD1 or TRBD2 (5 bases each). This CDR3 has 13 amino acids. CDR1 is SGHRS and CDR2 is YFSETQ in the germline V gene. The CDR3: CASSLQGDGYADF. Here the CDR3 DNA reads TGCGCCAGCAGCTTGCAAGGGGACGGGTACGCAGATTTT.

Only a few counts were recorded for this clonotype. The CDR3 does not end in the conserved phenylalanine or tryptophan, so this is likely a read error. The chain links TRBV7-2 to TRBJ2-7, with D possibly matching TRBD1 (5 bases). The V and J ends lost 5 bases and 3 bases respectively, with 11 bases between them. The CDR3 loop spans 13 amino acids. The V gene's germline CDR1 is SGHTA and CDR2 FQGNSA. The CDR3 DNA is TGTGCCAGCAGCGTAGGACAACTCTACGAGCAGTACCTC. As protein: CASSVGQLYEQYL.

This clonotype was observed at least ten times. J is TRBJ1-4 and V is TRBV25-1, with TRBD1 as a possible D gene (5 bases). The CDR3 covers 15 residues. Trimming removed 7 bases at V and 9 bases at J, with 21 bases between. Germline V gene data show CDR1 as MGHDK and CDR2 as SYGVNS. CDR3 in DNA: TGTGCCAGCACCCCCCTGCGCAGGGTTAAGAAAAAACTGTTTTTT. It encodes CASTPLRRVKKKLFF. Based on the CDR3 plus reference TRBV25-1 and TRBJ1-4, the full variable domain is EADIYQTPRYLVIGTGKKITLECSQTMGHDKMYWYQQDPGMELHLIHYSYGVNSTEKGDLSSESTVSRIRTEHFPLTLESARPSHTSQYLCASTPLRRVKKKLFFGSGTQLSVL.

This chain connects TRBV27 to TRBJ2-3, with a possible D match to TRBD2 (5 bases). Deletions cut 0 bases from V and 0 bases from J, with 16 bases between. The CDR3 has 18 residues. Looked up from germline, CDR1 is MNHEY and CDR2 is SMNVEV (reference sequence). In nucleotides, the CDR3 is TGTGCCAGCAGTTTATCCCTCTATGGCAGGACTAGCACAGATACGCAGTATTTT. Translated, it gives CASSLSLYGRTSTDTQYF.

Ten or more counts support this clonotype. The chain couples TRBV2 to TRBJ1-1; TRBD1 might be the D (5 bases). Germline values: CDR1 SNHLY, CDR2 FYNNEI. The CDR3 totals 14 residues. Trimming shortened V by 5 bases and J by 2 bases, and 12 bases separated the two germline ends. CDR3 DNA: TGTGCCAGCAGTCGACACGGGACTAACACTGAAGCTTTCTTT. This gives the protein CASSRHGTNTEAFF.

This clonotype was picked up one time. This rearrangement joins TRBV9 to TRBJ2-3, with TRBD2 identical over 9 bases. The CDR3 runs to 15 residues. Germline CDR1 is SGDLS and CDR2 is YYNGEE. After removal of 6 bases from V and 0 bases from J, the junction contained 5 bases not matched to a gene. The DNA for the CDR3 is TGTGCCAGCAACTTAGCGGGGGCGAGCACAGATACGCAGTATTTT. This codes for CASNLAGASTDTQYF.

The chain's CDR3 is CSGLHGPPVVEQYF. CDR3 in DNA: TGCAGCGGCTTGCACGGCCCGCCGGTGGTCGAGCAGTACTTC. This chain links TRBV29-1 with TRBJ2-7, with D unresolved. CDR1 SQVTM and CDR2 ANQGSEA come from the germline V gene. The CDR3 length is 14 residues. V gave up 7 bases and J gave up 6 bases, with 22 bases separating them.

This sequence joins TRBV20-1 and TRBJ2-3; D might be TRBD1 (6 bases). This CDR3 has 16 amino acids. From germline, CDR1 is DFQATT and CDR2 SNEGSKA (reference sequence). V lost 3 bases, J lost 2 bases, and 18 bases lay in between. CDR3 loop: CSASRGQGISTDTQYF. CDR3 in DNA: TGCAGTGCTAGCAGGGGACAAGGTATTTCCACAGATACGCAGTATTTT.

Regarding this clonotype: A much bigger clone sits one base away, suggesting this may be a read error. This chain uses TRBV20-1 with TRBJ1-2, with D unclear. Trimming left V 1 base short and J 4 bases short, with 16 bases between. From germline, CDR1 is DFQATT and CDR2 SNEGSKA (reference sequence). The CDR3 sequence is 15 residues long. DNA for the CDR3: TGCAGTGCTAGAGGAGGTTACTCTCGATCCTATGGCTACACCTTC. Amino acid sequence: CSARGGYSRSYGYTF.

The chain uses TRBV3-1 and TRBJ1-2, with TRBD1 matching over 7 bases. This CDR3 contains 14 residues. V shed 1 base and J 3 bases; nucleotides not matched to a gene: 2. Looked up from germline, CDR1 is LGHDT and CDR2 is YNNKEL (reference sequence). CDR3 nucleotide sequence: TGTGCCAGCAGCCAAGGAAGGGGGCACTATGGCTACACCTTC. Translating it yields CASSQGRGHYGYTF. The variable domain in full, completed from reference TRBV3-1 and TRBJ1-2, reads DTAVSQTPKYLVTQMGNDKSIKCEQNLGHDTMYWYKQDSKKFLKIMFSYNNKELIINETVPNRFSPKSPDKAHLNLHINSLELGDSAVYFCASSQGRGHYGYTFGSGTRLTVV.

A note on this clonotype: Germline is not matched at one junction end, which may reflect a read error. The chain has TRBV5-1 and TRBJ2-5, with D tentatively TRBD1 (6 bases). Germline V lookup: CDR1 SGHRS, CDR2 YFSETQ. The CDR3 extends over 17 amino acids. The CDR3 sequence: CASCESATTGRLETQCF. CDR3 nucleotide sequence: TGCGCCAGCTGTGAGTCAGCCACGACAGGACGATTAGAGACCCAGTGCTTC.

The chain combines TRBV2 with TRBJ1-2; no clear D gene. Germline V lookup: CDR1 SNHLY, CDR2 FYNNEI. The CDR3 runs to 10 residues. V lost 4 bases, J lost 6 bases, and 3 bases lay in between. The CDR3 protein is CASSGHGYTF. CDR3 coding DNA: TGTGCCAGCAGTGGGCATGGCTACACCTTC.

This clonotype was found many times. The genes are TRBV25-1 and TRBJ2-1, with 9 bases identical to TRBD1. CDR1 is MGHDK and CDR2 is SYGVNS in the germline V gene. The CDR3 extends over 15 amino acids. V was pared by 2 bases and J by 6 bases, with 5 bases of the junction left unmatched. This CDR3 reads CASSEPGTGPNEQFF. CDR3 in DNA: TGTGCCAGCAGTGAACCCGGGACAGGGCCCAATGAGCAGTTCTTC.

A word on this clonotype: A single base separates this from a much larger clone, so it may be a read error. DNA of the CDR3: TGTGCCAGCAGGGAAGCGCAGGGTAGCTATGGCTACACCTTC. Encoded protein: CASREAQGSYGYTF. The chain employs TRBV6-1 and TRBJ1-2; the D gene is possibly TRBD1 (5 bases). This CDR3 has 14 amino acids. Germline-derived CDR1 and CDR2 are MNHNS and SASEGT.

The table lists this clonotype with many counts. The rearrangement links TRBV24-1 to TRBJ2-2; a possible D gene is TRBD1 (5 bases). The CDR3 sequence is 14 residues long. From germline, CDR1 is KGHDR and CDR2 SFDVKD. V lost 7 bases and J 5 bases, leaving 13 bases between the germline ends. CDR3 region: CATSSRERTGELFF. The CDR3 DNA follows: TGTGCCACCAGCAGCAGGGAAAGGACCGGGGAGCTGTTTTTT.

Points on this clonotype: Mismatch with germline at one junction end may stem from a read error. The rearrangement uses TRBV7-2 and TRBJ2-3; D possibly corresponds to TRBD2 (6 bases). This CDR3 region has 14 residues. CDR1 SGHTA and CDR2 FQGNSA come from the germline V gene. The CDR3 sequence: CASSLRGSTGTQYF. The CDR3, as DNA: TGTGCCAGCAGTTTGCGGGGAAGCACAGGTACGCAGTATTTT.

This clonotype was detected a few times. This sequence joins TRBV28 and TRBJ2-7, with D perhaps matching TRBD1 (6 bases). The germline V and J ends were trimmed by 0 bases and 3 bases, with 9 bases remaining between them. The germline V gene has CDR1 MDHEN and CDR2 SYDVKM. The CDR3 runs to 14 residues. DNA of the CDR3: TGTGCCAGCAGTTTATGGGACAGCGTCTACGAGCAGTACTTC. It encodes CASSLWDSVYEQYF.

This clonotype is a singleton in its sample. Lacking the conserved final phenylalanine or tryptophan, this CDR3 likely reflects a read error. The chain couples TRBV19 to TRBJ1-6; D gene uncertain. Deletions cut 5 bases from V and 7 bases from J, with 6 bases between. The CDR3 is 12 amino acids. Germline V gene lookup returns CDR1 LNHDA and CDR2 SQIVND (reference sequence). The CDR3 nucleotides read TGTGCCAGTAGTTGCAGCAATTCACCCCTCCACTCT. As protein: CASSCSNSPLHS.

This clonotype was recorded at least ten times. J is TRBJ2-7 and V is TRBV15; tentative D call: TRBD1 (5 bases). This CDR3 comprises 15 residues. Trimming removed 0 bases from V and 4 bases from J, with 13 bases in between. The germline V gene encodes CDR1 LNHNV and CDR2 YYDKDF (reference sequence). Written as DNA, the CDR3 is TGTGCCACCAGCAGAGATTCCGCAGGGAAGTACGAGCAGTACTTC. Translation gives CATSRDSAGKYEQYF.

CDR3 sequence: CASSVGLAGDYNEQFF. The CDR3 DNA reads TGTGCCAGCAGCGTAGGACTAGCGGGGGACTACAATGAGCAGTTCTTC. V usage is TRBV11-2 and J usage is TRBJ2-1, with TRBD2 matching over 13 bases. The CDR3 covers 16 residues. The V segment lost 5 bases and the J segment 3 bases; nucleotides outside the gene matches: 4. Germline CDR1 reads SGHAT; CDR2 reads FQNNGV.

This clonotype has a handful of counts. DNA for the CDR3: TGCAGTGCTAGAGACGGGACAGCTAATGAAAAACTGTTTTTT. Its translation is CSARDGTANEKLFF. The genes are TRBV20-1 and TRBJ1-4, with TRBD1 identical over 7 bases. Germline loops: CDR1 DFQATT, CDR2 SNEGSKA (reference sequence). V was clipped by 0 bases and J by 3 bases; unmatched bases: 1. The CDR3 contains 14 residues.

The genes are TRBV5-5 and TRBJ2-1; possible D gene TRBD1, 5 bases. Germline CDR1 and CDR2: SGHKS and YYEKEE (reference sequence). Trimming pared 4 bases from V and 5 bases from J, leaving 13 bases between. The CDR3 covers 14 residues. This CDR3 is CASSKTRADNEQFF. The CDR3 DNA reads as TGTGCCAGCAGCAAGACCAGGGCAGACAATGAGCAGTTCTTC.

The rearrangement uses TRBV12-5 and TRBJ1-5, with TRBD1 matching over 8 bases. The trim removed 6 bases at V and 4 bases at J, leaving 5 bases unmatched. The V gene's germline CDR1 is LGHNT and CDR2 FRNRAP. This CDR3 has 14 amino acids. CDR3 in amino acids: CASGPGQGNQPQHF. For the CDR3, the DNA is TGTGCTAGTGGCCCAGGACAGGGAAATCAGCCCCAGCATTTT.

This clonotype was observed at least ten times. This rearrangement joins TRBV11-2 to TRBJ2-7; unclear D gene. Per the germline V gene, CDR1 is SGHAT and CDR2 is FQNNGV. Trimming removed 5 bases from V and 4 bases from J, with 12 bases in between. The CDR3 is 13 amino acids. This chain's CDR3 is CASSPPLGYEQYF. The CDR3, as DNA: TGTGCCAGCAGCCCCCCTCTGGGGTACGAGCAGTACTTC.

In this sample, this clonotype turned up many times. V usage is TRBV3-1 and J usage is TRBJ2-5; 8 bases map to TRBD1. Germline V CDR1 and CDR2: LGHDT, YNNKEL (reference sequence). V dropped 5 bases and J dropped 5; count of bases not matched to a gene: 4. CDR3 length equals 13 residues. The CDR3 bases are TGTGCCAGCAGCTACAGGGGGTGGGAGACCCAGTACTTC. This codes for CASSYRGWETQYF.

This clonotype was detected ten times or more. The CDR3 DNA follows: TGTGCCAGTAGTCCCTACTGGACTCCCGAGGGATCACCCCTCCACTTT. Protein product: CASSPYWTPEGSPLHF. The chain is built from TRBV19 and TRBJ1-6; D remains unclear. The CDR3 consists of 16 residues. Trimming took off 5 bases at V and 10 bases at J, with 21 bases between the two ends. The germline V gene has CDR1 LNHDA and CDR2 SQIVND (reference sequence).

This clonotype was seen at least ten times. The chain links TRBV18 to TRBJ2-7; D may correspond to TRBD1 or TRBD2 (5 bases each). CDR1 and CDR2 from the germline V gene are KGHSH and LQKENI. The CDR3 extends over 12 amino acids. The V end lost 6 bases, the J end lost 3 bases, and 9 bases lay between the germline ends. The CDR3 DNA follows: TGTGCCAGCTCGGGACCCAACTACGAGCAGTACTTC. Protein: CASSGPNYEQYF.

The sample holds many counts of this clonotype. This chain links TRBV7-2 with TRBJ2-7; D is unresolved. Deletions cut 2 bases from V and 3 bases from J, with 8 bases between. CDR1 SGHTA and CDR2 FQGNSA come from the germline V gene. The CDR3 is made up of 13 amino acids. The CDR3 here is CASSLIRSYEQYF. The CDR3 nucleotides read TGTGCCAGCAGCTTAATTCGGAGCTACGAGCAGTACTTC.

This clonotype was observed a few times. The V call is TRBV10-3, the J call TRBJ1-2, with 12 nucleotides matching TRBD1. The CDR3 consists of 14 residues. Germline V lookup: CDR1 ENHRY, CDR2 SYGVKD. V shed 10 bases, J shed 8 bases, and the junction held 11 bases outside the gene matches. DNA for the CDR3: TGTGCCACACACGGGACAGGGGGCGATCTGGGCTACACCTTC. Translation: CATHGTGGDLGYTF.

The DNA for the CDR3 is TGCGCCAGCAGCCCCCGAAGCGGGAGCCTCCGTAACGAGCAGTACTTC. Its protein product is CASSPRSGSLRNEQYF. This chain connects TRBV4-1 to TRBJ2-7; 8 bases agree with TRBD2. This CDR3 contains 16 residues. Germline V gene data show CDR1 as MGHRA and CDR2 as YSYEKL. V dropped 4 bases and J dropped 5; count of bases not matched to a gene: 13.